The clone carrying this T cell receptor (beta chain) was counted a few times. Its matching antigen is unknown. This record comes from a study of T-cell reconstitution after alpha-beta-depleted transplantation in children. The TCRbeta library incorporated unique molecular identifiers. TCRdb re-called the PCR reads with MiXCR, one entry per CDR3 protein. The sample lists 530,000 or so distinct CDR3 sequences, around 27% occurring once. Regarding the study as a whole: Diversity of TCRbeta at day 60 was high in some patients, arising from surviving recipient T cells and thymic progenitors. When one year had passed after transplant, most T-cell counts and diversity came from newly produced T cells.

The CDR3 runs to 19 residues. The TCR sequence derives from a boy less than two years old with Wiskott-Aldrich syndrome, due to receive a stem cell transplant. This chain uses TRBV21-1 with TRBJ2-1; TRBD2 reflects the table's D call only, with no check against the DNA. TRBV21-1 is recorded as a pseudogene. The starting material was PBMCs, obtained before TCRalphabeta/CD19-depleted stem cell transplant. In DNA form, the CDR3 reads TGTGCCAGCAGCAAAGCTGGTCTAGCGGGAGCCCCATCCTACAATGAGCAGTTCTTC. This translates into CASSKAGLAGAPSYNEQFF.